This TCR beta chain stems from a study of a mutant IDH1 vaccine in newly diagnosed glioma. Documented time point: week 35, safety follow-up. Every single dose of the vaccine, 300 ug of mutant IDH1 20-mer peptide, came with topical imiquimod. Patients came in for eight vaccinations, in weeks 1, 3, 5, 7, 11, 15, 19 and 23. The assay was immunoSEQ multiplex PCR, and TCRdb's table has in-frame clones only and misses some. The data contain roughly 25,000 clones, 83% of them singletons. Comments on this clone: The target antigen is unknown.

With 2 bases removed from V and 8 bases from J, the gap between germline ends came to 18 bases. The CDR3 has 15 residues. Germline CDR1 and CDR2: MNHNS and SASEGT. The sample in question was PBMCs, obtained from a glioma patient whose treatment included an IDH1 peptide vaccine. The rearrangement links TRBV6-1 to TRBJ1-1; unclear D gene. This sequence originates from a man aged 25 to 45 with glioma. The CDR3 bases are TGTGCCAGCAGTGAACCACGTCCAGCCTACTGGGAAGCTTTCTTT. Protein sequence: CASSEPRPAYWEAFF.